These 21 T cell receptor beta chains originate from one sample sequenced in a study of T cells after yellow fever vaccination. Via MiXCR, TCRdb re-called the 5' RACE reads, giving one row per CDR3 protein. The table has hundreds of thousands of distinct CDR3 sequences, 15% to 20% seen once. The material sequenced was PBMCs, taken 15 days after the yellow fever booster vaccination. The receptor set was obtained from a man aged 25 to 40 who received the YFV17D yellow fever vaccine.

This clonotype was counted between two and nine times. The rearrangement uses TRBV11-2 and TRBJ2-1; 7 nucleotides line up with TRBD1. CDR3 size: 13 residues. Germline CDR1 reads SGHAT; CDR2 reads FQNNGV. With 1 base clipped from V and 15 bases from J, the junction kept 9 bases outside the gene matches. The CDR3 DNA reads TGTGCCAGCAGCTTAGGCCCCGGGACAGTGCCGTTCTTC. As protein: CASSLGPGTVPFF.

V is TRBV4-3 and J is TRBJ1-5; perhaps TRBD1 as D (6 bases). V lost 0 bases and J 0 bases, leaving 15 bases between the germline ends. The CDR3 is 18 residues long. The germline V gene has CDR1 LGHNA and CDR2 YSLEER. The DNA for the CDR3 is TGCGCCAGCAGCCAAGATTCGCAGGGGCGGTATAGCAATCAGCCCCAGCATTTT. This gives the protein CASSQDSQGRYSNQPQHF.

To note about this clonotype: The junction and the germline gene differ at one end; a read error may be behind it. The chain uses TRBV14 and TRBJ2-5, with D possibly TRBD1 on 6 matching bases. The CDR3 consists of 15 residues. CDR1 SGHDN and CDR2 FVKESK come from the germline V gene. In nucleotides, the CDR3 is TGTGCCATCAGCTCCGGGACAAAGTACCAAGAGACCCAGTACTTC. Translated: CAISSGTKYQETQYF.

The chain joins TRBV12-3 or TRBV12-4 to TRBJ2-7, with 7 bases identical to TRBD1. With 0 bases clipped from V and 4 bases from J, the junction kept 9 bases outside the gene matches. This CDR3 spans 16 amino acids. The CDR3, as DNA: TGTGCCAGCAGTTTAGCAGAGACAGGGTTGGGGTACGAGCAGTACTTC. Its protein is CASSLAETGLGYEQYF.

CDR3 nucleotide sequence: TGTGCCAGCAGTGGCTCCGGGACAGGGGCCCACGAGCAGTACTTC. It encodes CASSGSGTGAHEQYF. This chain connects TRBV2 to TRBJ2-7; 10 bases align to TRBD1. CDR1 is SNHLY, CDR2 FYNNEI, per germline. The CDR3 runs to 15 residues. Unmatched junction bases numbered 8, after V lost 4 bases and J lost 5 bases.

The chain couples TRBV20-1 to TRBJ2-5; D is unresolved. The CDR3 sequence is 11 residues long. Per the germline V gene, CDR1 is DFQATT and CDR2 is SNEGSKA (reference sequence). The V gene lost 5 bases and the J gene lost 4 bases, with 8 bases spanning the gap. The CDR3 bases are TGCAGTGCTGAGATTAGAGAGACCCAGTACTTC. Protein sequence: CSAEIRETQYF.

CDR3 protein: CASKTGFEQYF. CDR3 nucleotides: TGCGCCAGCAAAACAGGGTTCGAGCAGTACTTC. The chain joins TRBV10-2 to TRBJ2-7; the D gene is possibly TRBD1 (6 bases). CDR3 length equals 11 residues. The germline V gene encodes CDR1 WSHSY and CDR2 SAAADI. The V gene lost 7 bases and the J gene lost 6 bases, with 10 bases spanning the gap.

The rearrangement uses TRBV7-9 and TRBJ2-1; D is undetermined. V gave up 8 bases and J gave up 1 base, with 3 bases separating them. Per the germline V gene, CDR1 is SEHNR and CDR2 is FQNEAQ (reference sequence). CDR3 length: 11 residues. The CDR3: CASLSYNEQFF. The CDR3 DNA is TGTGCCAGCCTATCCTACAATGAGCAGTTCTTC.

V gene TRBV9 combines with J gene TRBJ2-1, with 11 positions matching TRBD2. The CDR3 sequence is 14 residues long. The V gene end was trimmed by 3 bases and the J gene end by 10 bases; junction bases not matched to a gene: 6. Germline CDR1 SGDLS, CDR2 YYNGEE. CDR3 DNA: TGTGCCAGCAGCGCTACCCTAGCGGGAGGAGAGCAGTTCTTC. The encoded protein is CASSATLAGGEQFF.

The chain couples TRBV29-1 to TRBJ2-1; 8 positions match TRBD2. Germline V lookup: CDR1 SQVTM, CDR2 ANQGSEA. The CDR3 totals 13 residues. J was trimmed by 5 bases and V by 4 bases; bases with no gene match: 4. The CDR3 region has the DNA TGCAGCGTTGCCGGGACTAGACACAATGAGCAGTTCTTC. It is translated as CSVAGTRHNEQFF.

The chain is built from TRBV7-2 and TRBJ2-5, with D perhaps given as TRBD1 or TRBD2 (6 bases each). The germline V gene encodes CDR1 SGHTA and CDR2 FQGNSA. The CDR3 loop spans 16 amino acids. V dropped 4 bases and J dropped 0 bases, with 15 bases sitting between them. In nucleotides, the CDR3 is TGTGCCAGCAGCTCCCTCCCGGGGGCGTACCAAGAGACCCAGTACTTC. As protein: CASSSLPGAYQETQYF.

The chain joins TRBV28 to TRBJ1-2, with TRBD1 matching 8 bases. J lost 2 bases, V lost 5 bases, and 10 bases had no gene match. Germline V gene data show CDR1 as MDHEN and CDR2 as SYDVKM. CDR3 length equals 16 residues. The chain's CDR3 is CASSPPTGEGNYGYTF. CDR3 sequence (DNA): TGTGCCAGCAGTCCTCCGACAGGGGAGGGAAACTATGGCTACACCTTC.

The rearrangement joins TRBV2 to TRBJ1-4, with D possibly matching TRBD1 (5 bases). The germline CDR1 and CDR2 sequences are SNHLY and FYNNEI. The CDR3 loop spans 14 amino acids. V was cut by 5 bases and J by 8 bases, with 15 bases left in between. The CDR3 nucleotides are TGTGCCAGCAGTCCAGGGATTGGGAGCGAAAAACTGTTTTTT. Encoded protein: CASSPGIGSEKLFF.

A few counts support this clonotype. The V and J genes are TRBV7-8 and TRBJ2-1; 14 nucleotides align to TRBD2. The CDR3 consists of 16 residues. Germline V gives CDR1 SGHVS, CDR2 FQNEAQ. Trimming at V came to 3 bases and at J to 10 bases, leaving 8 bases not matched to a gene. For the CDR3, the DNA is TGTGCCAGCAGCTTTCCGACTAGCGGGAGGGCCCGGGAGCAGTTCTTC. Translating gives CASSFPTSGRAREQFF.

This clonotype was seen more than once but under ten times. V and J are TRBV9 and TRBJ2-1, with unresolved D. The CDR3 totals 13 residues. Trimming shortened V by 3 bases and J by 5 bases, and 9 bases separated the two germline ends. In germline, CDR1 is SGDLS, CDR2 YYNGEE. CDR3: CASSERANNEQFF. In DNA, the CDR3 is TGTGCCAGCAGCGAAAGGGCCAACAATGAGCAGTTCTTC.

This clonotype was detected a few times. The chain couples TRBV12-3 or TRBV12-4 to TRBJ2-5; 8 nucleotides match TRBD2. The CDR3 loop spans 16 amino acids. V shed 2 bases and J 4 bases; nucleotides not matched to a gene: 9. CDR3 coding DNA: TGTGCCAGCAGTTTATGGGCCGGGAGGGCCGGAGAGACCCAGTACTTC. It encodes CASSLWAGRAGETQYF.

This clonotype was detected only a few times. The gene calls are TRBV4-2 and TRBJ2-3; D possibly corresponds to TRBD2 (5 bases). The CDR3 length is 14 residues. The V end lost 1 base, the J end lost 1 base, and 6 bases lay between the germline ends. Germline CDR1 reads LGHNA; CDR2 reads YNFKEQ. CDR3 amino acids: CASSQGAGTDTQYF. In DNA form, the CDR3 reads TGTGCCAGCAGCCAAGGAGCGGGCACAGATACGCAGTATTTT.

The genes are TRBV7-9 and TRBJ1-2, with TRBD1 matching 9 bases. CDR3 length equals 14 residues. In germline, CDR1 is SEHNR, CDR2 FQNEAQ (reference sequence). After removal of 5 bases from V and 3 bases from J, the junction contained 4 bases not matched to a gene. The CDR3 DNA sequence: TGTGCCAGCAGCCGGGACAGGGCAGACTATGGCTACACCTTC. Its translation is CASSRDRADYGYTF.

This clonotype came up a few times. CDR3 DNA sequence: TGCGCCAGCAGCTGGGGGGAGGGTTCCGATGAGCAGTTCTTC. Protein sequence: CASSWGEGSDEQFF. This chain links TRBV5-1 with TRBJ2-1, with TRBD2 matching over 7 bases. Germline CDR1 is SGHRS and CDR2 is YFSETQ. V was clipped by 3 bases and J by 8 bases; unmatched bases: 8. This CDR3 has 14 amino acids.

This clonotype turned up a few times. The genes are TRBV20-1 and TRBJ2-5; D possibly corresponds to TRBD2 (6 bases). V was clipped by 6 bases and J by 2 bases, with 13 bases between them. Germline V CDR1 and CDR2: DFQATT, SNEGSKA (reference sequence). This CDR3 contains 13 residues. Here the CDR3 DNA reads TGCAGTGCCCCGACTAGACATCAAGAGACCCAGTACTTC. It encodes CSAPTRHQETQYF.

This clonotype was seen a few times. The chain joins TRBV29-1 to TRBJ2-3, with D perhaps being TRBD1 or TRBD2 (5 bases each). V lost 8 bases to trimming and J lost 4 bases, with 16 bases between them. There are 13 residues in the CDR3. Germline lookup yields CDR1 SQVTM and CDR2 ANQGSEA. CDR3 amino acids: CSFGPRGADTQYF. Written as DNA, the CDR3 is TGCAGCTTCGGTCCACGGGGCGCAGATACGCAGTATTTT.